The 8 T cell receptor beta chains in this list originate from one sample, sequenced in a study of blood T cell repertoires in COVID-19. Profiled with immunoSEQ multiplex PCR; TCRdb holds only in-frame clones, not every one. The data show around 160,000 clones, about 86% seen once. Sequences were obtained from peripheral blood. The receptors come from a woman aged 80 or older with acute or convalescent COVID-19.

The chain is built from TRBV4-3 and TRBJ2-7; 9 bases are shared with TRBD1. V lost 1 base, J lost 7 bases, and 2 bases stayed unmatched. Germline CDR1 LGHNA, CDR2 YSLEER. There are 13 residues in the CDR3. CDR3 nucleotide sequence: TGCGCCAGCAGCCAAGGGGGACAGGGAGAGCAGTACTTC. It specifies CASSQGGQGEQYF.

The chain carries TRBV28 and TRBJ2-2; 11 nucleotides line up with TRBD2. J gave up 4 bases and V 2 bases, and 3 bases lay outside the gene matches. This CDR3 region has 16 residues. The germline V gene encodes CDR1 MDHEN and CDR2 SYDVKM. This CDR3 is CASSLHGTSGTGELFF. The CDR3 bases are TGTGCCAGCAGTTTACATGGGACTAGCGGCACCGGGGAGCTGTTTTTT.

In this sample, this clone turned up once. V gene TRBV11-3 combines with J gene TRBJ2-1; tentative D call: TRBD2 (5 bases). From germline, CDR1 is SGHNT and CDR2 YENEEA. Trimming shortened V by 5 bases and J by 10 bases, and 18 bases separated the two germline ends. The CDR3 runs 14 residues. The DNA for the CDR3 is TGTGCCAGCAGCAGCCCGGGATCCCCCTGGGAGCAGTTCTTC. This gives the protein CASSSPGSPWEQFF.

CDR3 sequence: CSASGIAETQYF. The CDR3 nucleotides read TGCAGTGCCAGTGGCATAGCGGAGACCCAGTACTTC. J is TRBJ2-5 and V is TRBV20-1; possibly TRBD2 for D (5 bases). Germline V gene sequence: CDR1 DFQATT, CDR2 SNEGSKA (reference sequence). This CDR3 is built from 12 residues. V dropped 6 bases and J dropped 5 bases, with 13 bases sitting between them.

This rearrangement joins TRBV5-1 to TRBJ1-5; D is perhaps TRBD1 (6 bases). Germline V CDR1 and CDR2: SGHRS, YFSETQ. There are 15 residues in the CDR3. V lost 4 bases, J lost 1 base, and 12 bases lay in between. The CDR3 is CASSIGGSSNQPQHF. CDR3 nucleotides: TGCGCCAGCAGCATTGGGGGCAGCAGCAATCAGCCCCAGCATTTT.

The rearrangement uses TRBV15 and TRBJ1-2; TRBD1 aligns across 9 bases. Germline V gene data show CDR1 as LNHNV and CDR2 as YYDKDF (reference sequence). This CDR3 is built from 14 residues. J was trimmed by 8 bases and V by 1 base; bases with no gene match: 5. The CDR3 region is CATSRGQGVGGYTF. Here the CDR3 DNA reads TGTGCCACCAGCAGAGGACAGGGGGTTGGGGGCTACACCTTC. The full variable domain, its missing parts supplied by reference TRBV15 and TRBJ1-2, is DAMVIQNPRYQVTQFGKPVTLSCSQTLNHNVMYWYQQKSSQAPKLLFHYYDKDFNNEADTPDNFQSRRPNTSFCFLDIRSPGLGDTAMYLCATSRGQGVGGYTFGSGTRLTVV.

CDR3 in amino acids: CASSLVWRVDTGELFF. The CDR3 DNA sequence: TGTGCCAGCAGCCTCGTTTGGAGGGTCGACACCGGGGAGCTGTTTTTT. This chain links TRBV3-1 (or the pseudogene TRBV3-2) with TRBJ2-2, with D possibly matching TRBD2 (6 bases). The CDR3 is 16 residues long. V shed 4 bases and J shed 3 bases, with 15 bases lying between them. Germline lookup yields CDR1 LGHDT and CDR2 YNNKEL (reference sequence).

The chain couples TRBV5-4 to TRBJ2-3, with TRBD2 identical over 16 bases. Germline CDR1 SGHNT, CDR2 YYREEE (reference sequence). The CDR3 is 17 amino acids. Trimming took 4 bases from V and 0 from J; bases not matched to a gene: 2. The CDR3 region is CASSLGLAGGSTDTQYF. The CDR3 DNA sequence: TGTGCCAGCAGCCTGGGACTAGCGGGGGGGAGCACAGATACGCAGTATTTT.